These T cell receptor beta chains were read from a single sample in a study of tumor-infiltrating lymphocytes in primary liver carcinoma. TCRdb processed the multiplex PCR reads anew with MiXCR; each CDR3 protein has one entry. The table shows 90,000 to 100,000 distinct CDR3 sequences, with approximately 68% occurring only once. Sequencing input: liver tumor tissue from sampling region 5. The source is a woman between 55 and 75 years old with primary liver carcinoma and hepatitis B virus infection. Both conserved end residues are part of each CDR3. The D gene is left open where the match is weak. Rows may omit the clone size; those that give it use once, few, many or a size class.

V,D,size,J,length,CDR3
TRBV11-3,-,-,TRBJ2-7,11,CGSIQSYEQYF
TRBV11-2,TRBD2,-,TRBJ2-1,13,CASSWTSWVERFF
TRBV4-1,-,-,TRBJ1-1,12,CANSTGNTEAFF
TRBV6-5,-,many,TRBJ1-2,13,CASSYFPNYGYTF
TRBV6-1,-,-,TRBJ2-6,14,CASTLGGGATVLSF
TRBV11-2,TRBD2,-,TRBJ2-2,16,CASSLVSGSETGELYF
TRBV28,-,-,TRBJ2-7,15,CASSRIGRGAYEQYF
TRBV6-2/TRBV6-3,-,many,TRBJ2-5,14,CASRVTRGQETQYF
TRBV11-2,-,many,TRBJ1-5,12,CASSLAGSPQHF
TRBV29-1,-,-,TRBJ2-1,13,CSVPGQCNNVQFF
TRBV6-1,TRBD2,-,TRBJ2-3,15,CASSEVRGSTDKQYF
TRBV5-5,-,-,TRBJ2-3,14,CANTPDGPTDTQYF
TRBV5-1,-,many,TRBJ2-3,15,CASSSRPLSADTQYF
TRBV6-1,-,once,TRBJ1-1,13,CASGAMQNTEASF
TRBV14,TRBD1,many,TRBJ2-5,15,CASSQGTGWQETQYF
TRBV4-2,TRBD1,-,TRBJ1-6,17,CASSIVRGPVHNSPPHF
TRBV11-3,TRBD2,-,TRBJ2-1,17,CASSLGRGESGVEEQFF
TRBV29-1,-,once,TRBJ1-2,15,CMVEISQREGYGYTF
TRBV28,-,few,TRBJ2-1,14,CASSPRGGGVKQFF
TRBV11-1,-,-,TRBJ1-1,15,CASCLSGAANTEAFF
TRBV20-1,-,few,TRBJ2-1,16,CSARSSGSSSYNEQFF
TRBV12-3/TRBV12-4,-,-,TRBJ1-2,14,CASTPGQGYHGYTF
TRBV11-2,-,-,TRBJ1-6,17,CASCFAGGSSYNSSRHF
TRBV4-1,TRBD1,many,TRBJ2-1,16,CASSQEPGQKSNEQFF
TRBV6-2/TRBV6-3,-,-,TRBJ2-1,11,CASSYYNEQLF
TRBV29-1,TRBD1,-,TRBJ1-5,14,CSAAGQGMGQPQHF
TRBV12-3/TRBV12-4,TRBD1,-,TRBJ1-2,13,CASSFAEDRGSTF
TRBV29-1,-,-,TRBJ2-3,13,CSIGGSSTDTQYF
TRBV11-3,TRBD2,-,TRBJ2-1,17,CASSLCRGEWGIDDQFF
TRBV6-4,-,few,TRBJ2-2,14,CASSEGATTGELFF
TRBV20-1,-,-,TRBJ2-4,15,CSARALPGPKDFQYF
TRBV10-3,-,-,TRBJ2-1,14,CATRFQSSYNERFF
TRBV6-5,-,once,TRBJ2-7,12,CASNVRQGKQYF
TRBV2,-,few,TRBJ1-6,14,CASSERRGNSPLHF
TRBV11-3,TRBD2,medium-sized,TRBJ2-7,15,CASSLDRQREYEQYF
TRBV6-1,-,-,TRBJ1-2,14,CANNEERGAYGYTF
TRBV5-1,-,many,TRBJ2-7,14,CASSLGGDSYEQYF
TRBV15,-,once,TRBJ2-6,19,CATSRSDGQISSGANVLTF
TRBV12-3/TRBV12-4,-,medium-sized,TRBJ2-3,13,CASSLSSGLTPYF
TRBV10-3,-,many,TRBJ1-2,13,CAISDRRGYGYTF
TRBV7-8,-,many,TRBJ1-6,13,CASSLTANSPLHF
TRBV19,-,-,TRBJ2-2,15,CASNTVYQNIGELFF